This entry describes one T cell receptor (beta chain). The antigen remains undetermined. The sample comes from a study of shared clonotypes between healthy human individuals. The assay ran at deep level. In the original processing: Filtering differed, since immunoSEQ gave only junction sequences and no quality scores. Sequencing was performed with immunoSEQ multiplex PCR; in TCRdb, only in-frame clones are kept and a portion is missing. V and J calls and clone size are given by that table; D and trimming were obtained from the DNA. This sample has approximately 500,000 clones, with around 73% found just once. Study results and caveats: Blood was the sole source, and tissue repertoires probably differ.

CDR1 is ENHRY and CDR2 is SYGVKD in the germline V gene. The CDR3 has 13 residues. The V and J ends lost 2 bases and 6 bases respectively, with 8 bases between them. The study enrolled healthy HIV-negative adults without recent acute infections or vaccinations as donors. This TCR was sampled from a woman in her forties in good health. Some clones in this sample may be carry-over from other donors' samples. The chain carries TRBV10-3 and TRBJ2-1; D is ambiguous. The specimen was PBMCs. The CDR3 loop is CAISETSGNEQFF. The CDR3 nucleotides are TGTGCCATCAGTGAGACCAGTGGCAATGAGCAGTTCTTC.